This T cell receptor (beta chain) comes out of a study of blood T cells in healthy people across ages. V shed 0 bases and J shed 7 bases, with 9 bases lying between them. The CDR3 is 13 residues long. Germline CDR1 is ENHRY and CDR2 is SYGVKD. Sample-barcoded 5' priming and a J-beta primer mix drove a second PCR of about 7 to 12 cycles. TCRdb analysed the 5' RACE reads with MiXCR anew, one entry per CDR3 protein. The sample comprises about 570,000 distinct CDR3 sequences, about 28% of which are singletons, and approximately 3.6% rests with the top ten. This clonotype appeared a few times. The same data also contributed to another study, on T cells of mothers and their children. That source adds: Primer M1S, used in the second PCR, introduced sample barcodes and 2-4 random nucleotides. Each mother yielded more than 8 million TCR beta CDR3 reads. Each child yielded around 2.9 million reads. Related mother and child pairs showed slightly greater overlap (not significant) than unrelated pairs did.

The clonotype was recovered from a boy under 10 years old in good health. Sequencing was carried out using blood. This chain uses TRBV10-3 with TRBJ1-2; D gene unclear. The CDR3 loop reads CAISESRGIGYTF. CDR3 coding DNA: TGTGCCATCAGTGAGTCGAGAGGGATTGGCTACACCTTC.